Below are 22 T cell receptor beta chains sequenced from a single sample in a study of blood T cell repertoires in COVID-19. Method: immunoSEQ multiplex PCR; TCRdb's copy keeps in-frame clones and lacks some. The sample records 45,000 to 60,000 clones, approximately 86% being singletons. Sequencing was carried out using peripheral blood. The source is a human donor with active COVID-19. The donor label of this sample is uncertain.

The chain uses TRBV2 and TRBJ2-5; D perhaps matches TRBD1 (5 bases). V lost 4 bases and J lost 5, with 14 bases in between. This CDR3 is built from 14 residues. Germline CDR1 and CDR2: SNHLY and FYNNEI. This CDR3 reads CASSGGRGVETQYF. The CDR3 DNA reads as TGTGCCAGCAGTGGGGGCAGAGGTGTCGAGACCCAGTACTTC.

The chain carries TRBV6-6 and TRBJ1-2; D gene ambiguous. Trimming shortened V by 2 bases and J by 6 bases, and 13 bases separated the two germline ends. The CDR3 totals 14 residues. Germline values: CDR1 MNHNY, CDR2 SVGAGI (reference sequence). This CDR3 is CASSYPLEGNGYTF. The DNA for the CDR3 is TGTGCCAGCAGTTACCCGTTGGAGGGTAATGGCTACACCTTC.

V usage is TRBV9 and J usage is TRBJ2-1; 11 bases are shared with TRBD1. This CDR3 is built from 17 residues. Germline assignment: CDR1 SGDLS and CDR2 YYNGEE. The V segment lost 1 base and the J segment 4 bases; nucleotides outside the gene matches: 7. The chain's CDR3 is CASSVFVGDRGYNEQFF. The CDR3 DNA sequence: TGTGCCAGCAGCGTATTTGTTGGGGACAGGGGGTACAATGAGCAGTTCTTC.

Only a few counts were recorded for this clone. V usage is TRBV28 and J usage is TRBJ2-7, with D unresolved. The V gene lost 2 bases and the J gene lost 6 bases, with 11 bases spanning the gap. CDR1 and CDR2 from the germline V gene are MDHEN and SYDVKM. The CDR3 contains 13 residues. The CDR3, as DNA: TGTGCCAGCAGTTTAGCCTCGAGTCCCGAGCAGTACTTC. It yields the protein CASSLASSPEQYF.

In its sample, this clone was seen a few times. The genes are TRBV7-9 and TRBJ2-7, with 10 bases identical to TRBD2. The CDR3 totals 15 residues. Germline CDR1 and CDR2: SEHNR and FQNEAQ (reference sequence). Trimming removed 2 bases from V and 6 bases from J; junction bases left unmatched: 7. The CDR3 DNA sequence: TGTGCCAGCAGCTTATCCAGCGGGAGGGCCGGCGAGCAGTACTTC. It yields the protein CASSLSSGRAGEQYF.

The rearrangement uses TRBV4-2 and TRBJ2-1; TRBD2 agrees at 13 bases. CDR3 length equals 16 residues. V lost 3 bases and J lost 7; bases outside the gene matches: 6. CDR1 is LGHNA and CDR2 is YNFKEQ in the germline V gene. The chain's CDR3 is CASSHVLAGGPNEQFF. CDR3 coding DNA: TGTGCCAGCAGCCACGTACTAGCGGGGGGGCCGAATGAGCAGTTCTTC.

CDR3 loop: CASSQTTGDSYEQYF. CDR3 in DNA: TGCGCCAGCAGCCAAACCACAGGGGACTCCTACGAGCAGTACTTC. The V call is TRBV4-1, the J call TRBJ2-7; 7 bases agree with TRBD1. The CDR3 has 15 amino acids. The V gene's germline CDR1 is MGHRA and CDR2 YSYEKL. With V trimmed by 2 bases and J by 0 bases, 4 bases remained unmatched.

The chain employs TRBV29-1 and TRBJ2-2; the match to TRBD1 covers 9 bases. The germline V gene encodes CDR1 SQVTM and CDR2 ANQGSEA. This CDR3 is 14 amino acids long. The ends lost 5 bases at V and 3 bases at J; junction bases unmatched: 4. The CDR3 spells CSVSGTGHTGELFF. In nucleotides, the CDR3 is TGCAGCGTTTCTGGGACAGGGCACACCGGGGAGCTGTTTTTT.

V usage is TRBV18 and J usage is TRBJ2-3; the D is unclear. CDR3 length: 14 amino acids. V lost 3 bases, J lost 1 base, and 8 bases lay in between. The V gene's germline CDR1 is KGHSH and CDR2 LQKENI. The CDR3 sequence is CASSPNLRTDTQYF. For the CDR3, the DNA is TGTGCCAGCTCACCGAACTTACGCACAGATACGCAGTATTTT.

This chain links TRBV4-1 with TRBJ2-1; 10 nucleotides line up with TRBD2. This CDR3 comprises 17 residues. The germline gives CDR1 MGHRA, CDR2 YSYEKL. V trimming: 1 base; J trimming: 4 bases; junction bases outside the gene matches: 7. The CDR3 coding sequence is TGCGCCAGCAGCCAAGTCTGGGAAGCGGGGGGGTACAATGAGCAGTTCTTC. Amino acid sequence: CASSQVWEAGGYNEQFF.

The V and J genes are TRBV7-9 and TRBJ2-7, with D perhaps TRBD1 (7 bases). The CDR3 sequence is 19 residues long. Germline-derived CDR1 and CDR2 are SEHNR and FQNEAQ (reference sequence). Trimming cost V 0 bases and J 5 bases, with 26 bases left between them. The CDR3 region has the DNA TGTGCCAGCAGCTTAGCGAGATTCAGGGGGGACATCATTATCGACGAGCAGTACTTC. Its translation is CASSLARFRGDIIIDEQYF.

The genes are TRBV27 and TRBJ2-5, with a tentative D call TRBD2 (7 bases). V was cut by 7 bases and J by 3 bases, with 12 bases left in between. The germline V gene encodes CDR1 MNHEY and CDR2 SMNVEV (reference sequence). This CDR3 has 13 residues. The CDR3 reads CASKGGIEETQYF. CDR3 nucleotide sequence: TGTGCCAGCAAGGGGGGGATAGAAGAGACCCAGTACTTC.

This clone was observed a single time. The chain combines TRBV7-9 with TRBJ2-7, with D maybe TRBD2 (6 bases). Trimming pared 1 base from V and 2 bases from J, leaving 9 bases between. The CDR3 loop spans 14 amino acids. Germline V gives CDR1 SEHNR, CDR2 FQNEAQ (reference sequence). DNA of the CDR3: TGTGCCAGCAGCTTAGGACTAGGGACCTACGAGCAGTACTTC. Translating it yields CASSLGLGTYEQYF.

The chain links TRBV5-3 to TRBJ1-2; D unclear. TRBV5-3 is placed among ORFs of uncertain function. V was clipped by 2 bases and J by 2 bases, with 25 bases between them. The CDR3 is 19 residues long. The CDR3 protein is CARSFDGIGSGKGNYGYTF. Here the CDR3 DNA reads TGTGCCAGAAGCTTTGATGGGATAGGCAGCGGAAAAGGCAACTATGGCTACACCTTC.

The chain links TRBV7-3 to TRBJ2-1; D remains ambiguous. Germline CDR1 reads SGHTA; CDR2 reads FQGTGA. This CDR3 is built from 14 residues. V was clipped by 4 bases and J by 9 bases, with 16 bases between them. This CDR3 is CASSSTATIGEQFF. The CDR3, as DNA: TGTGCCAGCAGCTCCACCGCAACGATCGGTGAGCAGTTCTTC.

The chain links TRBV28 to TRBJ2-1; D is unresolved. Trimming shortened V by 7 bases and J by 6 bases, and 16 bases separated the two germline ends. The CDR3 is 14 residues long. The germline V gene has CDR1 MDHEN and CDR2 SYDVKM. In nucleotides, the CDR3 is TGTGCCAGCATCCTGCCGAGTAATCCCAATGAGCAGTTCTTC. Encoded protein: CASILPSNPNEQFF. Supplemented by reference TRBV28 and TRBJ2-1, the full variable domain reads DVKVTQSSRYLVKRTGEKVFLECVQDMDHENMFWYRQDPGLGLRLIYFSYDVKMKEKGDIPEGYSVSREKKERFSLILESASTNQTSMYLCASILPSNPNEQFFGPGTRLTVL.

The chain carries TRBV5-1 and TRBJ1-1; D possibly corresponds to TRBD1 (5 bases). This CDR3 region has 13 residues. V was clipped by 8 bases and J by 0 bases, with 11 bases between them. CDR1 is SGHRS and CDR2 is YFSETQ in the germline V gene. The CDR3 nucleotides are TGCGCCAGTAGAGACAGCATGAACACTGAAGCTTTCTTT. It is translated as CASRDSMNTEAFF.

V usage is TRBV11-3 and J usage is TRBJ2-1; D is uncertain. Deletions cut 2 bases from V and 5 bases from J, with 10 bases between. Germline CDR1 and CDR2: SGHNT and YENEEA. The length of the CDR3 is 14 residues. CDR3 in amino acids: CASSLMSSHNEQFF. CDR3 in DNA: TGTGCCAGCAGCTTAATGTCTTCCCACAATGAGCAGTTCTTC.

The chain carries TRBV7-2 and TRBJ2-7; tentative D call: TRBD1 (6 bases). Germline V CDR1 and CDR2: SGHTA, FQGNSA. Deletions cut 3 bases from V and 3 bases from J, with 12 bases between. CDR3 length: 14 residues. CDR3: CASSFGQGRYEQYF. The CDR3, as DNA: TGTGCCAGCAGCTTTGGGCAGGGGCGCTACGAGCAGTACTTC.

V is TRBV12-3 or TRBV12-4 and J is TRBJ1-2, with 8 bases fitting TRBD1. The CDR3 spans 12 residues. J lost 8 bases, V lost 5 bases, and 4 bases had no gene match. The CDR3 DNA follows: TGTGCCAGCAGTCAGGGGGCGAGGGGCTACACCTTC. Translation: CASSQGARGYTF.

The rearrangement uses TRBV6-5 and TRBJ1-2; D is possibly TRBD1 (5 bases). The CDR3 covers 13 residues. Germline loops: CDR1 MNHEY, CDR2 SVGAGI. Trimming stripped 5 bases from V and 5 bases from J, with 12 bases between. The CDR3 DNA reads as TGTGCCAGCAGTCCGGGACTCGTATATGGCTACACCTTC. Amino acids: CASSPGLVYGYTF.

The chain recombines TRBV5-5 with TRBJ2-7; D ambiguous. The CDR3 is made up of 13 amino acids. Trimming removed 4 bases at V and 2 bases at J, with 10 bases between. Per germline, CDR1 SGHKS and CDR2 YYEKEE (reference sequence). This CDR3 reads CASSLEPPYEQYF. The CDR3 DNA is TGTGCCAGCAGCCTGGAGCCTCCCTACGAGCAGTACTTC.